The 7 T cell receptor beta chains in this list originate from one sample, sequenced in a study of cytomegalovirus exposure and HLA in healthy donors. The PCR used 60 Vbeta and 13 Jbeta primers. Sequenced by immunoSEQ multiplex PCR; TCRdb stores in-frame clones only, minus some. The sample lists about 94,000 clones, just under 80% occurring once. The sequenced sample was PBMCs. Receptor source: a woman aged 40-49 years in good health and CMV-seronegative.

The chain is built from TRBV10-3 and TRBJ1-3; D possibly corresponds to TRBD1 (5 bases). V was clipped by 5 bases and J by 2 bases, with 19 bases between them. CDR3 length: 17 residues. Germline V lookup: CDR1 ENHRY, CDR2 SYGVKD. In DNA, the CDR3 is TGTGCCATCAGTCGTAAAGGAGGGGAGGTCACTGGAAACACCATATATTTT. Its translation: CAISRKGGEVTGNTIYF.

The rearrangement links TRBV7-3 to TRBJ2-2; TRBD2 aligns across 8 bases. V shed 5 bases and J 4 bases; nucleotides not matched to a gene: 6. CDR1 and CDR2 from the germline V gene are SGHTA and FQGTGA. CDR3 length: 15 residues. In DNA, the CDR3 is TGTGCCAGCAGCACGGGTGCGGGGGGCACCGGGGAGCTGTTTTTT. The encoded protein is CASSTGAGGTGELFF.

The chain employs TRBV5-8 and TRBJ2-5, with 9 nucleotides matching TRBD1. V shed 1 base, J shed 5 bases, and the junction held 3 bases outside the gene matches. The CDR3 contains 14 residues. Germline CDR1 and CDR2: SGHTS and YDEGEE. In nucleotides, the CDR3 is TGTGCCAGCAGCTTGTCGGGACAGGGTGAGACCCAGTACTTC. This translates into CASSLSGQGETQYF.

The CDR3 DNA reads as TGTGCCAGCAGGACAGAGACGGATTCACCCCTCCACTTT. Residues: CASRTETDSPLHF. The chain has TRBV6-5 and TRBJ1-6; a possible D gene is TRBD1 (5 bases). CDR1 and CDR2 (germline): MNHEY, SVGAGI. The CDR3 extends over 13 amino acids. With 6 bases removed from V and 8 bases from J, the gap between germline ends came to 11 bases.

This clone was found a few times. CDR3 loop: CASSTSGGGWDTEAFF. The CDR3 bases are TGCGCCAGCAGCACCTCTGGGGGCGGTTGGGACACTGAAGCTTTCTTT. The rearrangement joins TRBV5-1 to TRBJ1-1; possibly TRBD1 for D (6 bases). Germline-derived CDR1 and CDR2 are SGHRS and YFSETQ. V gave up 4 bases and J gave up 3 bases, with 19 bases separating them. The CDR3 spans 16 residues.

A note on this clone: A read error may account for a junction end that differs from germline. The chain links TRBV19 to TRBJ1-5; 10 bases are a match to TRBD1. Germline-derived CDR1 and CDR2 are LNHDA and SQIVND (reference sequence). This CDR3 is built from 15 residues. The CDR3 spells CASSILRTGGQAQHF. The CDR3 nucleotides read TGTGCCAGTAGTATATTAAGGACAGGGGGTCAGGCCCAGCATTTT.

The chain has TRBV18 and TRBJ1-1; a possible D gene is TRBD1 (5 bases). This CDR3 has 13 residues. Germline CDR1 KGHSH, CDR2 LQKENI. The V and J ends lost 8 bases and 2 bases respectively, with 12 bases between them. This CDR3 is CASTSDSNTEAFF. The CDR3 DNA is TGTGCCAGCACCTCAGACAGTAACACTGAAGCTTTCTTT.